The 11 T cell receptor beta chains in this list originate from one sample, sequenced in a study of cytomegalovirus exposure and HLA in healthy donors. Profiling relied on immunoSEQ multiplex PCR, and the TCRdb table lists in-frame clones only, not all of them. Here the sample spans 130,000 to 150,000 clones, roughly 81% being singletons. Material: PBMCs. Receptors were obtained from a woman aged 25-40 years in good health and CMV-seronegative.

The V call is TRBV19, the J call TRBJ2-7; 9 nucleotides match TRBD1. Unmatched junction bases numbered 8, after V lost 5 bases and J lost 6 bases. The germline V gene has CDR1 LNHDA and CDR2 SQIVND (reference sequence). This CDR3 is built from 14 residues. CDR3 sequence (DNA): TGTGCCAGTAGTGTGGGGACAGGGTCCCGCGAGCAGTACTTC. This codes for CASSVGTGSREQYF.

This clone was recorded only once. In DNA form, the CDR3 reads TGCGCCAGCAGCTTGGGAGGGACAGGGGGCGAAGGCTACACCTTC. This codes for CASSLGGTGGEGYTF. The V call is TRBV5-1, the J call TRBJ1-2, with 12 positions matching TRBD1. The CDR3 contains 15 residues. Germline CDR1 SGHRS, CDR2 YFSETQ. With V trimmed by 0 bases and J by 8 bases, 5 bases remained unmatched.

The gene calls are TRBV10-3 and TRBJ2-3, with 9 bases aligning to TRBD2. The CDR3 has 14 amino acids. V trimming: 11 bases; J trimming: 3 bases; junction bases outside the gene matches: 9. Germline-derived CDR1 and CDR2 are ENHRY and SYGVKD. CDR3 protein: CASGAGGLTDTQYF. Here the CDR3 DNA reads TGTGCCTCAGGAGCGGGGGGATTAACAGATACGCAGTATTTT.

The chain combines TRBV4-2 with TRBJ2-4, with 14 positions matching TRBD2. The CDR3 length is 19 residues. Germline trimming cut 0 bases from V and 7 bases from J; bases unmatched to any gene: 11. The V gene's germline CDR1 is LGHNA and CDR2 YNFKEQ. The CDR3 loop reads CASSQDGFSGLAGVNIQYF. The CDR3 DNA reads TGTGCCAGCAGCCAAGATGGGTTTTCGGGACTAGCGGGGGTGAACATTCAGTACTTC.

V is TRBV28 and J is TRBJ1-1; 9 nucleotides align to TRBD1. Germline V lookup: CDR1 MDHEN, CDR2 SYDVKM. J was trimmed by 0 bases and V by 4 bases; bases with no gene match: 9. The CDR3 is 17 amino acids. CDR3 DNA sequence: TGTGCCAGCAGTTCCCTAGGGGGACAGGGAATGAACACTGAAGCTTTCTTT. Its translation: CASSSLGGQGMNTEAFF. The variable domain in full, with the rest retrieved from reference TRBV28 and TRBJ1-1, is DVKVTQSSRYLVKRTGEKVFLECVQDMDHENMFWYRQDPGLGLRLIYFSYDVKMKEKGDIPEGYSVSREKKERFSLILESASTNQTSMYLCASSSLGGQGMNTEAFFGQGTRLTVV.

The V call is TRBV7-2, the J call TRBJ2-7; TRBD1 agrees at 9 bases. CDR1 SGHTA and CDR2 FQGNSA come from the germline V gene. The CDR3 is 14 residues long. The V gene end was trimmed by 10 bases and the J gene end by 2 bases; junction bases not matched to a gene: 9. The CDR3 spells CANDQGQGAYEQYF. The CDR3 coding sequence is TGTGCCAACGACCAGGGACAGGGCGCCTACGAGCAGTACTTC.

The chain employs TRBV7-9 and TRBJ1-2, with D unresolved. The germline V and J ends were trimmed by 1 base and 4 bases, with 10 bases remaining between them. Germline V lookup: CDR1 SEHNR, CDR2 FQNEAQ (reference sequence). The CDR3 runs 14 residues. CDR3 coding DNA: TGTGCCAGCAGCTTAGTCGGCGGCATCTATGGCTACACCTTC. This codes for CASSLVGGIYGYTF.

This clone appeared once. The chain employs TRBV5-6 and TRBJ1-4; tentative D call: TRBD1 (6 bases). Looked up from germline, CDR1 is SGHDT and CDR2 is YYEEEE. The length of the CDR3 is 16 residues. The germline V and J ends were trimmed by 4 bases and 4 bases, with 17 bases remaining between them. DNA for the CDR3: TGTGCCAGCAGCCCGAGCCCAGGGGTCATTAATGAAAAACTGTTTTTT. It is translated as CASSPSPGVINEKLFF. The whole variable domain, filled in from reference TRBV5-6 and TRBJ1-4, reads DAGVTQSPTHLIKTRGQQVTLRCSPKSGHDTVSWYQQALGQGPQFIFQYYEEEERQRGNFPDRFSGHQFPNYSSELNVNALLLGDSALYLCASSPSPGVINEKLFFGSGTQLSVL.

The chain combines TRBV19 with TRBJ2-4; weak D call: TRBD1 (7 bases). The CDR3 contains 19 residues. Germline CDR1 LNHDA, CDR2 SQIVND (reference sequence). The ends were cut back, 0 bases at V and 1 base at J, with 19 bases in the middle. CDR3 protein: CASSIDGGGANPAKNIQYF. DNA for the CDR3: TGTGCCAGTAGTATAGATGGAGGGGGCGCGAATCCCGCCAAAAACATTCAGTACTTC.

V usage is TRBV27 and J usage is TRBJ1-1, with 9 positions matching TRBD1. The CDR3 contains 17 residues. The V gene end was trimmed by 5 bases and the J gene end by 0 bases; junction bases not matched to a gene: 10. Germline-derived CDR1 and CDR2 are MNHEY and SMNVEV (reference sequence). The CDR3: CASSPLDRGGLNTEAFF. The CDR3, as DNA: TGTGCCAGCAGTCCGTTGGACAGGGGAGGGTTGAACACTGAAGCTTTCTTT.

The chain carries TRBV29-1 and TRBJ2-1, with 7 bases that match TRBD1. This CDR3 is 16 amino acids long. Germline trimming cut 0 bases from V and 2 bases from J; bases unmatched to any gene: 7. In germline, CDR1 is SQVTM, CDR2 ANQGSEA. The DNA of the CDR3 is TGCAGCGTTGAAGACCCCCGACAGGGAGCCTACAATGAGCAGTTCTTC. Amino acid sequence: CSVEDPRQGAYNEQFF.